The rows below give T cell receptor beta chains drawn from one sample of a study of shared clonotypes between healthy human individuals. Some clones are missing from TCRdb's copy, which holds only in-frame ones; the method was immunoSEQ multiplex PCR. The table has about 480,000 clones, nearly 80% seen once. Sequencing was carried out using PBMCs. The receptors were sampled from a woman between 35 and 50 years old in good health. Some clones in this sample may be carry-over from other donors' samples. Each CDR3 is given with its conserved first and last residue. A D gene is named only where the DNA matches it firmly. A clone size is listed for some rows: how often the clone was seen (once, few, many), or a class if it is expanded.

abundance: NA; j_gene: TRBJ2-3; d_gene: TRBD2; v_gene: TRBV7-6; CDR3nt: TGTGCCAGCAGCTTACCAGCGGGAGGGCCTACAGATACGCAGTATTTT; CDR3aa: CASSLPAGGPTDTQYF
abundance: NA; j_gene: TRBJ2-1; d_gene: TRBD2; v_gene: TRBV14; CDR3nt: TGTGCCAGCAGCCAAAACGGGCTAGCGGGAGTTGAGCAGTTCTTC; CDR3aa: CASSQNGLAGVEQFF
abundance: once; j_gene: TRBJ2-5; d_gene: NA; v_gene: TRBV5-1; CDR3nt: TGCGCCAGCAGCCTAGGAGGTGGAGGCGAGACCCAGTACTTC; CDR3aa: CASSLGGGGETQYF
abundance: once; j_gene: TRBJ2-5; d_gene: NA; v_gene: TRBV7-6; CDR3nt: TGTGCCAGCAGCCCAGGGTGGGAGACCCAGTACTTC; CDR3aa: CASSPGWETQYF
abundance: NA; j_gene: TRBJ2-1; d_gene: TRBD2; v_gene: TRBV18; CDR3nt: TGTGCCAGCTCAGCGACTAGCGTGGGGTCCTACAATGAGCAGTTCTTC; CDR3aa: CASSATSVGSYNEQFF
abundance: NA; j_gene: TRBJ1-5; d_gene: NA; v_gene: TRBV7-9; CDR3nt: TGTGCCAGCAGCCCGGGGGTTTATCAGCCCCAGCATTTT; CDR3aa: CASSPGVYQPQHF
abundance: NA; j_gene: TRBJ2-5; d_gene: TRBD2; v_gene: TRBV7-3; CDR3nt: TGTGCCAGCAGACCGGGACTAGCGTACCAAGAGACCCAGTACTTC; CDR3aa: CASRPGLAYQETQYF
abundance: NA; j_gene: TRBJ2-7; d_gene: TRBD1; v_gene: TRBV15; CDR3nt: TGTGCCACCAGCAGAAACCGGGACAGGACCTACGAGCAGTACTTC; CDR3aa: CATSRNRDRTYEQYF
abundance: NA; j_gene: TRBJ1-5; d_gene: NA; v_gene: TRBV6-5; CDR3nt: TGTGCCAGCGGGTATCAGCCCCAGCATTTT; CDR3aa: CASGYQPQHF
abundance: NA; j_gene: TRBJ2-7; d_gene: NA; v_gene: TRBV4-2; CDR3nt: TGTGCCAGCAGCCAAGTCCTGGGTAGCAGCTACGAGCAGTACTTC; CDR3aa: CASSQVLGSSYEQYF
abundance: NA; j_gene: TRBJ2-2; d_gene: NA; v_gene: TRBV6-5; CDR3nt: TGTGCCAGCAGTTACGGGGGGCCGGTAACCGGGGAGCTGTTTTTT; CDR3aa: CASSYGGPVTGELFF
abundance: NA; j_gene: TRBJ2-7; d_gene: TRBD1; v_gene: TRBV11-2; CDR3nt: TGTGCCAGCAGCTCCCCCCGGGACAGGGAGGTCGAGCAGTACTTC; CDR3aa: CASSSPRDREVEQYF
abundance: NA; j_gene: TRBJ2-2; d_gene: NA; v_gene: TRBV5-4; CDR3nt: TGTGCCAGCAGCTTGACAGCTAACACCGGGGAGCTGTTTTTT; CDR3aa: CASSLTANTGELFF
abundance: NA; j_gene: TRBJ2-5; d_gene: TRBD1; v_gene: TRBV28; CDR3nt: TGTGCCAGCAGCCCGACAGGGGGCGCTGGGGAGACCCAGTACTTC; CDR3aa: CASSPTGGAGETQYF
abundance: NA; j_gene: TRBJ1-5; d_gene: NA; v_gene: TRBV27; CDR3nt: TGTGCCAGCCACGCGGGGCCATATAGCAATCAGCCCCAGCATTTT; CDR3aa: CASHAGPYSNQPQHF
abundance: NA; j_gene: TRBJ1-1; d_gene: TRBD1; v_gene: TRBV28; CDR3nt: TGTGCCAGCAGTTTCCCCAGGGGGGTGGACACTGAAGCTTTCTTT; CDR3aa: CASSFPRGVDTEAFF
abundance: NA; j_gene: TRBJ2-5; d_gene: NA; v_gene: TRBV5-6; CDR3nt: TGTGCCAGCAGCTTGCTTGACGGGAGTGAGACCCAGTACTTC; CDR3aa: CASSLLDGSETQYF
abundance: NA; j_gene: TRBJ2-1; d_gene: NA; v_gene: TRBV7-9; CDR3nt: TGTGCCAGCAGCCGAGGACAGACAAACTACAATGAGCAGTTCTTC; CDR3aa: CASSRGQTNYNEQFF
abundance: NA; j_gene: TRBJ2-7; d_gene: NA; v_gene: TRBV28; CDR3nt: TGTGCCAGCAGTTTACCTCAAGGACAGACCTACGAGCAGTACTTC; CDR3aa: CASSLPQGQTYEQYF
abundance: NA; j_gene: TRBJ1-1; d_gene: NA; v_gene: TRBV25-1; CDR3nt: TGTGCCAGCAGTGAATTCGGTTCTGAAGCTTTCTTT; CDR3aa: CASSEFGSEAFF
abundance: NA; j_gene: TRBJ2-1; d_gene: TRBD2; v_gene: TRBV19; CDR3nt: TGTGCCAGTAGTATATCGACTAGCGGACAGTTCTTC; CDR3aa: CASSISTSGQFF
abundance: once; j_gene: TRBJ2-1; d_gene: TRBD2; v_gene: TRBV27; CDR3nt: TGTGCCAGCAGCTCCCCGGGACTAGGTTTCTATGAGCAGTTCTTC; CDR3aa: CASSSPGLGFYEQFF
abundance: NA; j_gene: TRBJ2-5; d_gene: TRBD2; v_gene: TRBV9; CDR3nt: TGTGCCAGCAGCTCTCGACTAGCGGGAGCGTGGGAGACCCAGTACTTC; CDR3aa: CASSSRLAGAWETQYF
abundance: NA; j_gene: TRBJ2-1; d_gene: NA; v_gene: TRBV7-3; CDR3nt: TGTGCCAGCAGCTTAACTGGCAACTCTGAGCAGTTCTTC; CDR3aa: CASSLTGNSEQFF
abundance: NA; j_gene: TRBJ2-5; d_gene: NA; v_gene: TRBV5-1; CDR3nt: TGCGCCAGCAGCACAGCAGAGACCCAGTACTTC; CDR3aa: CASSTAETQYF
abundance: once; j_gene: TRBJ2-7; d_gene: TRBD2; v_gene: TRBV29-1; CDR3nt: TGCAGCGTTGTGGTGGGAGGGGCGGGAGAGCAGTACTTC; CDR3aa: CSVVVGGAGEQYF
abundance: NA; j_gene: TRBJ2-7; d_gene: NA; v_gene: TRBV19; CDR3nt: TGTGCCAGTACATCAGACTCCTACGAGCAGTACTTC; CDR3aa: CASTSDSYEQYF
abundance: NA; j_gene: TRBJ1-6; d_gene: NA; v_gene: TRBV15; CDR3nt: TGTGCCACCAGCAGAGGACGGAGCAATAATTCACCCCTCCACTTT; CDR3aa: CATSRGRSNNSPLHF
abundance: NA; j_gene: TRBJ1-1; d_gene: NA; v_gene: TRBV18; CDR3nt: TGTGCCAGCTCAAACAGTGGGATGAACACTGAAGCTTTCTTT; CDR3aa: CASSNSGMNTEAFF
abundance: NA; j_gene: TRBJ2-1; d_gene: TRBD1; v_gene: TRBV27; CDR3nt: TGTGCAAGCAGGGACAGGGGCTACAATGAGCAGTTCTTC; CDR3aa: CASRDRGYNEQFF
abundance: few; j_gene: TRBJ1-1; d_gene: NA; v_gene: TRBV30; CDR3nt: TGTGCCTGGTCGGGCCCTATGAACACTGAAGCTTTCTTT; CDR3aa: CAWSGPMNTEAFF
abundance: NA; j_gene: TRBJ2-1; d_gene: TRBD1; v_gene: TRBV10-3; CDR3nt: TGTGCCATCAGTGAAAAGTCGGCGACGGGACAGGAATACAATGAGCAGTTCTTC; CDR3aa: CAISEKSATGQEYNEQFF
abundance: NA; j_gene: TRBJ2-2; d_gene: TRBD1; v_gene: TRBV4-3; CDR3nt: TGCGCCAGCAGCCCACGGGGAGGTACAGGGGGCCTTGGCGGGGAGCTGTTTTTT; CDR3aa: CASSPRGGTGGLGGELFF
abundance: NA; j_gene: TRBJ2-7; d_gene: TRBD1; v_gene: TRBV27; CDR3nt: TGTGCCAGCAGTTTGAGTTGGGACAGGGCCTACGAGCAGTACTTC; CDR3aa: CASSLSWDRAYEQYF
abundance: few; j_gene: TRBJ2-5; d_gene: TRBD1; v_gene: TRBV15; CDR3nt: TGTGCCACCAGCAGAGATACAGGGGAAGAGACCCAGTACTTC; CDR3aa: CATSRDTGEETQYF
abundance: once; j_gene: TRBJ2-3; d_gene: NA; v_gene: TRBV5-4; CDR3nt: TGTGCCAGCAGACCCCTTGGGACAGATACGCAGTATTTT; CDR3aa: CASRPLGTDTQYF